The sequence of this TCR beta chain was determined in a study of technical replicates of blood from several donors. Germline assignment: CDR1 SGHVS and CDR2 FQNEAQ. The CDR3 has 15 amino acids. The V segment lost 0 bases and the J segment 3 bases; nucleotides outside the gene matches: 4. Sequencing used immunoSEQ multiplex PCR; TCRdb keeps in-frame clones, though not all of them. The sample includes around 13,000 clones, approximately 94% of them seen just once. This TCR derives from a human donor in good health. Sequenced input: PBMCs. The chain carries TRBV7-8 and TRBJ2-7; 8 bases match TRBD1. The CDR3 DNA is TGTGCCAGCAGCTTAGCGGAGACAGGGGACTACGAGCAGTACTTC. Protein: CASSLAETGDYEQYF.